The present T cell receptor beta chain was sequenced within a study of regulatory T cells in long-lasting Graves disease. Study results and limitations: TRBV28, TRBJ1-2 and TRBJ2-5 emerged as the favored segments in persistent disease.

The CDR3 is 15 residues long. With 5 bases clipped from V and 4 bases from J, the junction kept 10 bases outside the gene matches. Points on this clonotype: What it binds is not known.

Arm-PCR of CDR3 regions and iRepertoire HTBI primers were the basis on which TCR beta libraries were built. TCRdb independently ran MiXCR on the multiplex PCR reads; one entry per CDR3 protein. The sample gives 450,000 to 600,000 distinct CDR3 sequences, about 13% of which show up once; under 10% is in the top ten. Time point: newly diagnosed GD, antithyroid drugs for less than 3 months. RNA from PBMCs was the source of the TCR library. These sequences were also reported in another study, on T cells in Graves' hyperthyroidism and ophthalmopathy. That source reports: The model forecast ophthalmopathy, anticipating it by a median roughly 6 months before onset.

This TCR came from a man aged 25-45 years with Graves disease. J is TRBJ1-1 and V is TRBV12-3 or TRBV12-4, with 7 bases identical to TRBD1. This specimen consisted of peripheral blood mononuclear cells (PBMCs), obtained at new diagnosis, from a patient treated with antithyroid drugs. The CDR3 region has the DNA TGTGCCAGCAGTAAACAGGGGTTCGGTAGCACTGAAGCTTTCTTT. This codes for CASSKQGFGSTEAFF.